These T cell receptor beta chains were read from a single sample in a study of radiotherapy plus CTLA-4 blockade in lung cancer. Assay used: immunoSEQ multiplex PCR; TCRdb lists only in-frame clones, some missing. The table lists 35,000 to 45,000 clones, approximately 85% of them singletons. The starting material was peripheral blood, obtained from a patient treated with radiotherapy plus ipilimumab. Every receptor here comes from a human donor with non-small cell lung cancer who had stable disease on radiotherapy plus ipilimumab. The CDR3 runs from the conserved cysteine through the conserved F or W. A D gene is named only where the DNA matches it firmly. Expanded clones are given a class, and other clones once, few, many or no size at all.

D | J | V | size | DNA | CDR3
- | TRBJ1-1 | TRBV4-2 | once | TGTGCCAGCAGCCAAGGGGGAGATGGCGTAGCTTTCTTT | CASSQGGDGVAFF
TRBD1 | TRBJ1-1 | TRBV9 | - | TGTGCCAGCAGCCCCCAGGACAGGGCCACTGAAGCTTTCTTT | CASSPQDRATEAFF
- | TRBJ2-7 | TRBV6-6 | once | TGTGCCAGTTTACAGCTATACGAGCAGTACTTC | CASLQLYEQYF
- | TRBJ2-2 | TRBV4-3 | - | TGCGCCAGCAGCCTTTCTTCGTACGGGGGCACCGGGGAGCTGTTTTTT | CASSLSSYGGTGELFF
TRBD1 | TRBJ2-7 | TRBV15 | once | TGTGCCACCAGCAGAGAGGGACAGGGGAACGAGCAGTACTTC | CATSREGQGNEQYF
- | TRBJ2-5 | TRBV5-1 | - | TGCGCCAGCAGCTTGGGGACAGCAGGGCAAGAGACCCAGTACTTC | CASSLGTAGQETQYF
TRBD2 | TRBJ2-1 | TRBV28 | - | TGTGCCAGCAGTTTATACTCGGGAGGGCCCTACAATGAGCAGTTCTTC | CASSLYSGGPYNEQFF
TRBD1 | TRBJ1-1 | TRBV27 | few | TGTGCCAGCAGGACAGGGTGGACTGAAGCTTTCTTT | CASRTGWTEAFF
TRBD1 | TRBJ2-2 | TRBV28 | - | TGTGCCAGCAGCGGACAGGGGTGGAACACCGGGGAGCTGTTTTTT | CASSGQGWNTGELFF
TRBD2 | TRBJ2-1 | TRBV5-1 | - | TGCGCCAGCAGCCTCCGACTAGCGGGGGACAATGAGCAGTTCTTC | CASSLRLAGDNEQFF
TRBD2 | TRBJ2-7 | TRBV10-3 | few | TGTGCCATCAGCGGAGCGGGAGGGTCCTACGAGCAGTACTTC | CAISGAGGSYEQYF
- | TRBJ2-5 | TRBV19 | - | TGTGCCAGTAGTATCCGGGAAAAAAGGGAGACCCAGTACTTC | CASSIREKRETQYF
TRBD1 | TRBJ1-2 | TRBV5-4 | - | TGTGCCAGCAGCTTTGACAGGGCAGCTAACTATGGCTACACCTTC | CASSFDRAANYGYTF
- | TRBJ1-2 | TRBV6-5 | - | TGTGCCAGCAGCGTCCGACAAGGTGGCTACACCTTC | CASSVRQGGYTF
TRBD2 | TRBJ2-7 | TRBV7-9 | - | TGTGCCAGCAGCGACTATAGCGGGCCTAGGGACTTTTACGAGCAGTACTTC | CASSDYSGPRDFYEQYF
TRBD2 | TRBJ2-1 | TRBV12-5 | - | TGTGCTAGTGGGTGGAGCGGGAGGGCCAGCAATGAGCAGTTCTTC | CASGWSGRASNEQFF
TRBD2 | TRBJ2-2 | TRBV30 | - | TGTGCCTGGAGTCTAGCGGGAGGGCTCCCCGGGGAGCTGTTTTTT | CAWSLAGGLPGELFF